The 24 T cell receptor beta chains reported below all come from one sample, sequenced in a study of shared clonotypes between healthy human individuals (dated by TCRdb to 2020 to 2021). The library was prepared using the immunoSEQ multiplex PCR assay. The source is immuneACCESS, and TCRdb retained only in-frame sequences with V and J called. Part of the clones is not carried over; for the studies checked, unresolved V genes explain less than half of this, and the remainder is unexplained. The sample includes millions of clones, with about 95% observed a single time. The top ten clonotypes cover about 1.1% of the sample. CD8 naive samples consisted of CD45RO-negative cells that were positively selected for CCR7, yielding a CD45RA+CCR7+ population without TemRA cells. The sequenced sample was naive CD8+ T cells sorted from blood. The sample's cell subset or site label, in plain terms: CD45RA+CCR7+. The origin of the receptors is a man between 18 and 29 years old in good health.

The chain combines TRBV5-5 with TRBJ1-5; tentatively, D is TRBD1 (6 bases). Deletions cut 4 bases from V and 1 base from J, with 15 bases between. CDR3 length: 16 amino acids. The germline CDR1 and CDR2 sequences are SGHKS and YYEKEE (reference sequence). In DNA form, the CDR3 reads TGTGCCAGCAGCCCGTCGGGGGCCGGAAGCAATCAGCCCCAGCATTTT. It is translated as CASSPSGAGSNQPQHF.

The CDR3 reads CASTTGLATDEQYF. The CDR3 nucleotides are TGTGCCAGCACAACGGGACTAGCAACAGACGAGCAGTACTTC. The chain uses TRBV27 and TRBJ2-7, with TRBD2 matching over 9 bases. Germline CDR1 is MNHEY and CDR2 is SMNVEV (reference sequence). The CDR3 has 14 amino acids. Trimming cost V 7 bases and J 5 bases; bases outside gene matches: 9.

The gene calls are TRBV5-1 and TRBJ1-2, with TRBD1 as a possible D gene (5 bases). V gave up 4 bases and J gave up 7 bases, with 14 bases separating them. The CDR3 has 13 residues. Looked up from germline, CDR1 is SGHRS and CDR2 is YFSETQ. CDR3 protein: CASSPGGTGGYTF. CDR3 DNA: TGCGCCAGCAGCCCGGGAGGGACGGGTGGCTACACCTTC.

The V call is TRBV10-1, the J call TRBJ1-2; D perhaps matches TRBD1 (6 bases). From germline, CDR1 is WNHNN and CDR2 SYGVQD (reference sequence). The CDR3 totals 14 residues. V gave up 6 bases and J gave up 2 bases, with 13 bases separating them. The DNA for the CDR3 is TGCGCCAGCAGCGTATGGACAGCCAACTATGGCTACACCTTC. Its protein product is CASSVWTANYGYTF.

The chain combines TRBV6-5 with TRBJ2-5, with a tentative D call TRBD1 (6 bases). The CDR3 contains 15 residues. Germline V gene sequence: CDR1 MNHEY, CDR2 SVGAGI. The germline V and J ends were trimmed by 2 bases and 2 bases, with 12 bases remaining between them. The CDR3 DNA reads TGTGCCAGCAGTTACGAGGGACACTCTCAAGAGACCCAGTACTTC. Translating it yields CASSYEGHSQETQYF.

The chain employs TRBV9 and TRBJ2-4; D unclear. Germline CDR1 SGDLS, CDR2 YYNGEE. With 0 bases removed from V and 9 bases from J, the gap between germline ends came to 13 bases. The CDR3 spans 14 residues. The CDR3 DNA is TGTGCCAGCAGCGTAGATAGGTCTTCAGGCATTCAGTACTTC. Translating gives CASSVDRSSGIQYF.

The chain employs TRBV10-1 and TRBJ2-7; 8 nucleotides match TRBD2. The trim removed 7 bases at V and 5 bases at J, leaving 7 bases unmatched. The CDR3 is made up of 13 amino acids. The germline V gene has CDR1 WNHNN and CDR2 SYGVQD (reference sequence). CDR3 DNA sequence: TGCGCCAGCATAGGGACTAGGGGCGACGAGCAGTACTTC. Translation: CASIGTRGDEQYF.

This CDR3 reads CASSARLAGPILEQFF. CDR3 DNA: TGTGCCAGCAGCGCTCGACTAGCGGGCCCTATATTAGAGCAGTTCTTC. This chain uses TRBV27 with TRBJ2-1, with 10 bases aligning to TRBD2. The CDR3 extends over 16 amino acids. Germline values: CDR1 MNHEY, CDR2 SMNVEV (reference sequence). J lost 10 bases, V lost 6 bases, and 15 bases had no gene match.

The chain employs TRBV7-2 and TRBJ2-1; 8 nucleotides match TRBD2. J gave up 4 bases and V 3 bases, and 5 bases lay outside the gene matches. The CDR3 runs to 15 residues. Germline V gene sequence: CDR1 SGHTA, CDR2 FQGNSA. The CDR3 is CASSFFAGGYNEQFF. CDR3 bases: TGTGCCAGCAGCTTCTTTGCGGGGGGATACAATGAGCAGTTCTTC.

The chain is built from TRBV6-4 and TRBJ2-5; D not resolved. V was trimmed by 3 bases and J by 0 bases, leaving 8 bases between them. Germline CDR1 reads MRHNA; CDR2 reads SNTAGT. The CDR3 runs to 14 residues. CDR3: CASSDNRYQETQYF. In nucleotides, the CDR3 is TGTGCCAGCAGTGATAACCGGTACCAAGAGACCCAGTACTTC.

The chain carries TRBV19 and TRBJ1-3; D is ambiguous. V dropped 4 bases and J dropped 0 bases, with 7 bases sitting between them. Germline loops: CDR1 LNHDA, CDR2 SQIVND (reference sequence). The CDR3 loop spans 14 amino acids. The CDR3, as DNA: TGTGCCAGTAGTACGGCGAGCTCTGGAAACACCATATATTTT. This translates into CASSTASSGNTIYF.

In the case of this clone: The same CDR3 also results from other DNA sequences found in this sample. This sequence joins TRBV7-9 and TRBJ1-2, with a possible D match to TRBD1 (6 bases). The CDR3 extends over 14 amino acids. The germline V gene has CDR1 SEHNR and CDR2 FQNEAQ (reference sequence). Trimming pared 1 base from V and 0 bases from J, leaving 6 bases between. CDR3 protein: CASSLGTANYGYTF. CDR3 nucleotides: TGTGCCAGCAGCTTAGGGACAGCTAACTATGGCTACACCTTC. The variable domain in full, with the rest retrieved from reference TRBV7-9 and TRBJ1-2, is DTGVSQNPRHKITKRGQNVTFRCDPISEHNRLYWYRQTLGQGPEFLTYFQNEAQLEKSRLLSDRFSAERPKGSFSTLEIQRTEQGDSAMYLCASSLGTANYGYTFGSGTRLTVV.

The chain's CDR3 is CASSPYLTPRDRGPTDTQYF. CDR3 in DNA: TGTGCCAGCAGTCCCTACCTTACCCCTCGGGACAGGGGGCCCACAGATACGCAGTATTTT. V usage is TRBV28 and J usage is TRBJ2-3, with 12 nucleotides matching TRBD1. Germline CDR1 reads MDHEN; CDR2 reads SYDVKM. The J segment lost 2 bases and the V segment lost 5 bases, leaving 17 bases of the junction unmatched. The CDR3 spans 20 residues.

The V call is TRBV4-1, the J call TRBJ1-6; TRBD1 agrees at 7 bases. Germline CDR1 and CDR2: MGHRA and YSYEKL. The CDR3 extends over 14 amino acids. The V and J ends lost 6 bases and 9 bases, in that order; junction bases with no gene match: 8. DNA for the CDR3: TGCGCCAGCAGTCCCGACAGGGTTAGTTCACCCCTCCACTTT. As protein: CASSPDRVSSPLHF.

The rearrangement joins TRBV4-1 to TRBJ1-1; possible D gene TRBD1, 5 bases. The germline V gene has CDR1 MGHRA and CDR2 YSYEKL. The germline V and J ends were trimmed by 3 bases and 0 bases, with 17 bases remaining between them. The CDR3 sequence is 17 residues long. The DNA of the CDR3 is TGCGCCAGCAGCCAGGGTGGAAGGGGCCAGCTGAACACTGAAGCTTTCTTT. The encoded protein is CASSQGGRGQLNTEAFF.

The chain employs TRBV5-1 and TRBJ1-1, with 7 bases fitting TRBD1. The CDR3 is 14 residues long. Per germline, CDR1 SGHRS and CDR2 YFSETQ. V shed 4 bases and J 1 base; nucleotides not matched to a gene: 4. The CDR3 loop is CASSADRQNTEAFF. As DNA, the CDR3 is TGCGCCAGCAGCGCGGACAGGCAGAACACTGAAGCTTTCTTT.

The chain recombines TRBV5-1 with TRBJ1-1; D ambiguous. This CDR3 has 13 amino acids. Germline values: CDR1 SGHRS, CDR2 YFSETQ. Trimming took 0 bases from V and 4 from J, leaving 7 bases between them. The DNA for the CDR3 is TGCGCCAGCAGCTTGGTGGGTGCCACTGAAGCTTTCTTT. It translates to CASSLVGATEAFF. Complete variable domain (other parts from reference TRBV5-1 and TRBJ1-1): KAGVTQTPRYLIKTRGQQVTLSCSPISGHRSVSWYQQTPGQGLQFLFEYFSETQRNKGNFPGRFSGRQFSNSRSEMNVSTLELGDSALYLCASSLVGATEAFFGQGTRLTVV.

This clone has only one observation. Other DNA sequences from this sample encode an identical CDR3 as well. The CDR3 DNA reads TGTGCCTGGAGTGTCGGGACAGGGACCAATTCACCCCTCCACTTT. It translates to CAWSVGTGTNSPLHF. The chain joins TRBV30 to TRBJ1-6; the match to TRBD1 covers 9 bases. CDR3 length: 15 residues. V trimming: 0 bases; J trimming: 7 bases; junction bases outside the gene matches: 4. Germline CDR1 is GTSNPN and CDR2 is SVGIG (reference sequence).

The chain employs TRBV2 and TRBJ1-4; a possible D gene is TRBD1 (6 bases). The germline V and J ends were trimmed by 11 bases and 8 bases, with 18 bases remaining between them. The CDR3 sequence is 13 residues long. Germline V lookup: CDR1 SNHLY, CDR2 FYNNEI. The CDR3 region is CAGQGLLGEKLFF. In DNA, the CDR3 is TGTGCCGGGCAGGGGTTACTCGGCGAAAAACTGTTTTTT.

The CDR3 sequence: CATLSKPGQGVYGYTF. Here the CDR3 DNA reads TGTGCCACCTTATCGAAACCGGGACAGGGAGTCTATGGCTACACCTTC. This sequence joins TRBV28 and TRBJ1-2; 9 nucleotides align to TRBD1. Germline assignment: CDR1 MDHEN and CDR2 SYDVKM. The CDR3 spans 16 residues. V lost 10 bases and J lost 4; bases outside the gene matches: 16.

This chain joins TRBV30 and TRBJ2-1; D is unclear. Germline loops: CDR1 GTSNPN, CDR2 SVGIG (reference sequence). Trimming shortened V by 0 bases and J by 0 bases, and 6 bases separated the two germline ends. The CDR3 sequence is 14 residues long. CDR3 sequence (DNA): TGTGCCTGGAGTGTAGGTCTCTCCTACAATGAGCAGTTCTTC. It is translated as CAWSVGLSYNEQFF.

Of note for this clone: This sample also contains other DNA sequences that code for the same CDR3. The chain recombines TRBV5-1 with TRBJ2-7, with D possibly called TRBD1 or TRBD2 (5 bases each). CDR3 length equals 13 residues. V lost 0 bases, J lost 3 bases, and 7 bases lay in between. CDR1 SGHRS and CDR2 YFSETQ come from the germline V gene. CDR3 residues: CASSLGDGYEQYF. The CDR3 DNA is TGCGCCAGCAGCTTGGGGGACGGCTACGAGCAGTACTTC.

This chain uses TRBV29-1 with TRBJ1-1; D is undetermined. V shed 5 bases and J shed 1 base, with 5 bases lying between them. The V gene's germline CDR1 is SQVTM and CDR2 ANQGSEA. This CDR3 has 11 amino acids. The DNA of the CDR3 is TGCAGCGTTCACAAGAACACTGAAGCTTTCTTT. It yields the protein CSVHKNTEAFF.

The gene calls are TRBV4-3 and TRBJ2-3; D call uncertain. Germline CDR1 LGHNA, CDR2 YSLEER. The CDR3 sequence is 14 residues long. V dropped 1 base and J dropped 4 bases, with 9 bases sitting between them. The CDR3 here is CASSQGLGPDTQYF. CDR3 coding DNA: TGCGCCAGCAGCCAAGGTCTAGGGCCAGATACGCAGTATTTT.